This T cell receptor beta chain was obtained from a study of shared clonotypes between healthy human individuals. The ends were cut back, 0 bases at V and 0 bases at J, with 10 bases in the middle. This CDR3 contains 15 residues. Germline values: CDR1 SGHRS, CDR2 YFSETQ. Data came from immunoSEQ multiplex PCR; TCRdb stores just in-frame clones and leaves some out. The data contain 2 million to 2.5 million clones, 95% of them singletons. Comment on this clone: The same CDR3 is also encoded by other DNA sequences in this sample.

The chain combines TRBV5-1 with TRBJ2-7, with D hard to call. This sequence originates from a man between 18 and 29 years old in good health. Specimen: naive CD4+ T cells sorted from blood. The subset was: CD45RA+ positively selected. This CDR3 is CASSLVTGPSYEQYF. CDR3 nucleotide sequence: TGCGCCAGCAGCTTGGTCACCGGGCCCTCCTACGAGCAGTACTTC.